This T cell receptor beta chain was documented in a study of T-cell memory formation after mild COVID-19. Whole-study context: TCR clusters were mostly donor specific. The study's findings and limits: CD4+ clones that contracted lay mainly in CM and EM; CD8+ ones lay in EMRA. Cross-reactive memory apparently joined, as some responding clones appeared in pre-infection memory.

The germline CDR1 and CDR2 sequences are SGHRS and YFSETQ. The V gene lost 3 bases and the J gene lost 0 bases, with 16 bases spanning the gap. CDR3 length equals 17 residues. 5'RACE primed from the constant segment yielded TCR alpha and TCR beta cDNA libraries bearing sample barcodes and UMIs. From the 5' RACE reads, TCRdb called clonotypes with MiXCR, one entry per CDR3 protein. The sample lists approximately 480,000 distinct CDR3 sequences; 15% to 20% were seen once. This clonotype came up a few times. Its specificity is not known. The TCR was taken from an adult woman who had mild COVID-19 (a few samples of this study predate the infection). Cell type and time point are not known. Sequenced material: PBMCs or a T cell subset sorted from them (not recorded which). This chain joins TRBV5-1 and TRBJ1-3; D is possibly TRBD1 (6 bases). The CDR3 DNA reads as TGCGCCAGCAGCTACTCCTCGGGGGCCTCCTCTGGAAACACCATATATTTT. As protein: CASSYSSGASSGNTIYF. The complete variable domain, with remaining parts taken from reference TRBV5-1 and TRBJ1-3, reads KAGVTQTPRYLIKTRGQQVTLSCSPISGHRSVSWYQQTPGQGLQFLFEYFSETQRNKGNFPGRFSGRQFSNSRSEMNVSTLELGDSALYLCASSYSSGASSGNTIYFGEGSWLTVV.